This T cell receptor beta chain is drawn from a study of T cell clusters in autoimmune cytopenias. One tube held mixed TRB-A and TRB-B primer pools for touch-down PCR. From its re-call of the multiplex PCR reads, TCRdb lists each CDR3 protein once, without DNA. This sample's table has around 10,000 distinct CDR3 sequences. The CDR3 runs 14 residues. The germline V gene encodes CDR1 SGHNT and CDR2 YYREEE (reference sequence). TRB amplification used around 0.25 ug of peripheral blood genomic DNA. These data also featured in a second study, about T cell repertoires in aging, cancer and after chemotherapy. From that paper: Untreated cancer patients had significantly lower blood TCR diversity than age-matched healthy donors.

This clonotype was obtained from a human donor in good health. The J gene is TRBJ2-7, the V gene TRBV5-4; no DNA is available, so the TRBD1 call from TCRdb remains unchecked. The sequenced sample was peripheral blood. CDR3 in amino acids: CASSLVDRGLEQYF.